This TCR beta chain was documented in a study of regulatory T cells in long-lasting Graves disease (dated by TCRdb to the early 2020s). About the study as a whole: Patients with newly diagnosed Graves' disease had been on antithyroid drugs for under 3 months. Peripheral blood TCR sequencing and RNA sequencing compared persistent Graves' disease patients with newly diagnosed Graves' disease patients. The study took place in China and was registered as a clinical trial. A total of about 33 samples underwent TCR sequencing: some 13 from persistent and approximately 20 from newly diagnosed Graves' disease patients.

General study outcomes and caveats: Persistent Graves' disease patients showed lower TCR Shannon entropy and fewer highly expanded clones than newly diagnosed patients, suggesting clonal expansion. The study examined only peripheral blood because the primary lesion, thyroid tissue, could not be accessed. The authors noted that the small sample size was a limitation that may lower accuracy. More public clonotypes were shared among persistent patients (around 2,600) than among newly diagnosed patients (roughly 1,000). Sequencing and analysis were limited to the TCR beta chain.

Receptor libraries were prepared by multiplex PCR. The sequencing machine was an Illumina HiSeq 4000. iRepertoire HTBI primers and Arm-PCR amplification of CDR3 regions were used to construct TCR beta libraries. Before sequencing, the PCR products underwent gel purification. Per the original workflow: Gene usage analysis of CDR3 amino acid clonotypes used the roughly 62 TRBV and about 15 TRBJ segments found across samples. Filtered high-quality paired reads were merged into contigs using COPE and FqMerger. BLAST was used to align contigs to the IMGT TRBV, TRBD and TRBJ reference genes, and CDR3 was defined following IMGT. Any clonotype with a frequency above 0.1% was counted as a highly expanded clone. Repertoire diversity was measured by Shannon entropy, and V-J evenness by the Gini coefficient. Public clonotypes were defined as clonotypes shared by more than one individual. The public reads were reprocessed in TCRdb via fastp at Q25 and MiXCR, keeping in-frame beta chains. Rows with a matching CDR3 protein are joined into one entry that keeps the most common DNA and genes. The V and J calls come from TCRdb's annotation, not from the publication. The sample includes 510,000 or so distinct CDR3 sequences, with more than 10% observed a single time. Around 10% of the sample rests with the top ten.

This clonotype was seen ten or more times. Its antigen is not yet known. No quality values exist for individual bases; no much larger clone is one base distant. Interpreted using the paper, the time point label stands for: newly diagnosed GD, antithyroid drugs for less than 3 months. RNA was extracted from PBMCs in TRIzol for both TCR sequencing and RNA sequencing. The diagnosis of Graves' disease was made according to American Thyroid Association guidelines. Recruitment of patients was carried out at an endocrinology department in Xi'an, China. Each patient gave approximately 8.8 milliliters of peripheral blood, collected in an EDTA anticoagulant tube. Ficoll Paque Plus density gradient separation was used to isolate PBMCs, and no additional T cell sorting was done. An Agilent 2100 Bioanalyzer and agarose gel were used to assess RNA quality, and a NanoDrop 2000 was used to measure RNA concentration.

This sample also belongs to another study, concerning T cells in Graves' hyperthyroidism and ophthalmopathy. The other study reports the following: Graves' hyperthyroidism was defined as stable when no progression to ophthalmopathy occurred over 18 months of follow-up. The hyperthyroidism patients were between 18 and 65 years old and newly diagnosed, with a disease duration of less than 2 months. Exclusion was applied to patients with uncontrolled infections, other autoimmune diseases, pregnancy or lactation. Diagnoses relied on clinical symptoms, serum thyroxine and TRAb, thyroid ultrasound and orbital computed tomography. A first-round RT-PCR of the TCR CDR3 used the HTBI primer set with the Qiagen OneStep RT-PCR kit. Most expanded thyroid clonotypes (frequency above 0.001) were also detected in blood, a finding suggesting that blood repertoires may reflect thyroid immune responses. Ophthalmopathy was separated from stable hyperthyroidism by a 13 V-J signature model, with around 90% sensitivity and approximately 81% specificity obtained in cross-validation and 80%/75% obtained in testing. During validation, the model predicted progression to ophthalmopathy a median of approximately six months ahead of onset, with roughly 65% sensitivity and 72.22% specificity. TCR V-J signatures able to tell the groups apart were searched for in a discovery cohort of 100 patients, of whom more than 40 had Graves' ophthalmopathy and 57 had stable Graves' hyperthyroidism. Prospective prediction of ophthalmopathy was tested in an independent validation cohort of approximately 19 hyperthyroidism patients and 15 to 17 patients who later progressed to ophthalmopathy. The 95 to 100 discovery patients were randomly divided into training and test sets at a 7:3 ratio. In roughly six Graves' hyperthyroidism patients, the study also compared T-cell repertoires from thyroid tissue with T-cell repertoires from blood. After blood sampling, hyperthyroidism patients were treated with methimazole at a starting dose of 30 mg daily, and ophthalmopathy patients were treated with high-dose intravenous methylprednisolone. The libraries were constructed in a second round of multiplex PCR and then size-selected and purified. Paired-end sequencing of the libraries was performed with 100 bp reads on an Illumina HiSeq2000. SOAPnuke was used to process the raw data, removing reads that contained adapters or uncalled bases, had a mean Phred below 15, or lacked an exact match to the constant primer or identifier. High-quality paired reads were merged using COPE v1.2.5, and each unique nucleotide sequence was defined as a clonotype. Clonotypes were aligned to IMGT TRBV, TRBD and TRBJ reference segments using MiTCR v1.1. Analysis was restricted to V-J combinations with a frequency above 0.0001, which covered approximately 99% of repertoires. The TCS score was defined as the ratio of F50 (clonal expansion) to E x V (chaos), calculated using BLOSUM62-based TCRdist between CDR3 peptides within each V-J. Welch's t-statistics and random forest reduced 450 to 600 V-J features to 10 to 15, which were used in a naive Bayes classifier (R e1071). No statistical method was used to fix the sample size in advance, and group allocation was not hidden from the investigators. The paper reports TCR Vbeta CDR3 sequencing of 135 peripheral blood samples: 43 ophthalmopathy, under 80 hyperthyroidism and around 17 progressor patients.

The sequence came from a woman aged 25 to 39 with Graves disease. Donor details come from another sample of the same person, matched by shared clones. Specimen: peripheral blood mononuclear cells (PBMCs), collected at new diagnosis, from a patient treated with antithyroid drugs.

The CDR3 is CSVVGLPTYEQYF. The DNA sequence follows: TGCAGCGTTGTTGGACTACCTACCTACGAGCAGTACTTC. The chain is made from TRBV29-1 and TRBJ2-7, with a tentative D gene TRBD2 over 6 matching bases. Deletion took 4 bases off V and 2 bases off J, with a span of 12 bases between the germline ends. CDR1 is given as SQVTM and CDR2 as ANQGSEA, both from the germline V gene. Reading from cysteine to phenylalanine, the CDR3 counts 13 amino acids. The only DNA kept is the CDR3, 39 bases in frame from the first base.